Below are 11 T cell receptor beta chains sequenced from a single sample in a study of T cell responses to AZD1222 COVID-19 vaccine listed by TCRdb under 2021. The meaning of the sample's time point label: baseline before first vaccination. The method was the immunoSEQ multiplex PCR assay. TCRdb holds this immuneACCESS table with in-frame rearrangements only. Some clones are missing; in checked studies, unresolved V genes explain under half, and the rest has no known cause. This sample comprises about 76,000 clones, about 88% of them detected only once. Approximately 10% of the sample comes from the top ten. This material consisted of peripheral blood, taken on day 0 of AZD1222 vaccination. All receptors derive from an adult in good health.

The chain uses TRBV2 and TRBJ1-5, with a weak D call TRBD1 (5 bases). With 1 base removed from V and 3 bases from J, the gap between germline ends came to 10 bases. This CDR3 has 15 amino acids. Per germline, CDR1 SNHLY and CDR2 FYNNEI. The CDR3 nucleotides read TGTGCCAGCAGTGAAGTGCGACAGTCCAATCAGCCCCAGCATTTT. Amino acids: CASSEVRQSNQPQHF.

The chain combines TRBV5-6 with TRBJ2-3, with D perhaps matching TRBD1 (5 bases). CDR3 size: 15 residues. The germline CDR1 and CDR2 sequences are SGHDT and YYEEEE. Trimming stripped 3 bases from V and 10 bases from J, with 21 bases between. The CDR3 protein is CASSSQGGLTGAQYF. CDR3 bases: TGTGCCAGCAGCTCCCAGGGCGGCCTGACGGGTGCGCAGTATTTT.

This clone was counted between two and nine times. The junction does not match germline at one end; this may be a read error. J is TRBJ2-3 and V is TRBV7-7; D not resolved. Germline CDR1 reads SSHAT; CDR2 reads FNYEAQ (reference sequence). There are 13 residues in the CDR3. The CDR3 protein is CASSLVVWSTQYF. The CDR3 DNA reads as TGTGCTAGCAGCTTAGTGGTGTGGTCGACGCAGTATTTT.

The chain joins TRBV28 to TRBJ1-1; D unresolved. Between the trimmed V and J ends, which lost 3 bases and 1 base, there was a span of 6 bases. This CDR3 comprises 13 residues. Germline CDR1 and CDR2: MDHEN and SYDVKM. The CDR3 is CASSLDANTEAFF. The CDR3 coding sequence is TGTGCCAGCAGTTTGGACGCGAACACTGAAGCTTTCTTT.

This clone was detected only a few times. The chain is built from TRBV12-3 or TRBV12-4 and TRBJ1-1; D call uncertain. The CDR3 covers 10 residues. Trimming left V 10 bases short and J 4 bases short, with 7 bases between. CDR3 nucleotides: TGTGCCATCCGGACCACTGAAGCTTTCTTT. This sequence encodes CAIRTTEAFF.

The chain recombines TRBV5-4 with TRBJ2-1; D gene unclear. Germline CDR1 and CDR2: SGHNT and YYREEE (reference sequence). The V and J ends lost 2 bases and 7 bases respectively, with 4 bases between them. This CDR3 region has 11 residues. The CDR3 DNA sequence: TGTGCCAGCAGCTTACTGAATGAGCAGTTCTTC. Translation gives CASSLLNEQFF. The variable domain in full, completed from reference TRBV5-4 and TRBJ2-1, reads ETGVTQSPTHLIKTRGQQVTLRCSSQSGHNTVSWYQQALGQGPQFIFQYYREEENGRGNFPPRFSGLQFPNYSSELNVNALELDDSALYLCASSLLNEQFFGPGTRLTVL.

The V call is TRBV2, the J call TRBJ2-7, with 8 bases fitting TRBD1. The germline gives CDR1 SNHLY, CDR2 FYNNEI. This CDR3 is 12 amino acids long. V was pared by 6 bases and J by 8 bases, with 6 bases of the junction left unmatched. The CDR3 loop reads CASSRQGSKQYV. CDR3 bases: TGTGCCAGCAGCCGACAGGGGTCTAAGCAGTACGTC.

This chain joins TRBV19 and TRBJ1-6, with 7 positions matching TRBD1. The CDR3 runs to 16 residues. CDR1 and CDR2 (germline): LNHDA, SQIVND (reference sequence). Trimming removed 6 bases from V and 9 bases from J; junction bases left unmatched: 14. Here the CDR3 reads CASSSTGDGVGSPLHF. For the CDR3, the DNA is TGTGCCAGTAGCTCCACAGGGGACGGCGTCGGTTCACCCCTCCACTTT.

V and J are TRBV20-1 and TRBJ1-2, with D unresolved. V shed 6 bases and J shed 8 bases, with 13 bases lying between them. The CDR3 consists of 11 residues. CDR1 and CDR2 from the germline V gene are DFQATT and SNEGSKA (reference sequence). CDR3 DNA sequence: TGCAGTGCCTCTTTTGGGGAAGGCTACACCTTC. Its translation is CSASFGEGYTF.

This chain links TRBV11-3 with TRBJ2-1; D gene unclear. This CDR3 has 15 amino acids. V lost 2 bases, J lost 0 bases, and 8 bases lay in between. Germline lookup yields CDR1 SGHNT and CDR2 YENEEA. This CDR3 reads CASSLSGTSYNEQFF. CDR3 nucleotides: TGTGCCAGCAGCTTATCCGGTACCTCCTACAATGAGCAGTTCTTC.

This chain connects TRBV5-6 to TRBJ2-1, with D maybe TRBD1 (6 bases). The germline V and J ends were trimmed by 1 base and 5 bases, with 16 bases remaining between them. This CDR3 comprises 16 residues. Germline values: CDR1 SGHDT, CDR2 YYEEEE. The CDR3: CASSLTSRDNHNEQFF. Here the CDR3 DNA reads TGTGCCAGCAGCTTGACTTCCCGGGACAACCACAATGAGCAGTTCTTC.